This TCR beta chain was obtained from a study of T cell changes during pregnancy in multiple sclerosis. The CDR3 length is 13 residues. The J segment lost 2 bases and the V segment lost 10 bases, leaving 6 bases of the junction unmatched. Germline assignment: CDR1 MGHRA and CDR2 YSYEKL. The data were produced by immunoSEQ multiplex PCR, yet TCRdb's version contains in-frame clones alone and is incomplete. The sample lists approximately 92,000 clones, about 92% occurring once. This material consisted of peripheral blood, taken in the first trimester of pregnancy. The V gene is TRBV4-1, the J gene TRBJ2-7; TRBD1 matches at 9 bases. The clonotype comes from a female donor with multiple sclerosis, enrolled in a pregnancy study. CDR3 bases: TGCGCCACTCGGGGGACAGGGACCTACGAGCAGTACTTC. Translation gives CATRGTGTYEQYF.